This record concerns one T cell receptor beta chain sequence. The V gene lost 5 bases and the J gene lost 6 bases, with 16 bases spanning the gap. CDR3 size: 15 residues. Germline values: CDR1 SNHLY, CDR2 FYNNEI. The data are from a study of T cell responses to AZD1222 COVID-19 vaccine. Here immunoSEQ multiplex PCR was the method, and the copy in TCRdb shows in-frame clones only, minus some. The sample consists of approximately 120,000 clones, more than 70% of them appearing once. The sequencing used peripheral blood, collected 28 days after the second AZD1222 dose. The receptor comes from an adult who received the AZD1222 COVID-19 vaccine. This chain connects TRBV2 to TRBJ2-2; D call uncertain. The CDR3 coding sequence is TGTGCCAGCAGTCGCGACCTAACGTCCCCCGGGGAGCTGTTTTTT. Its protein is CASSRDLTSPGELFF.